Listed below are T cell receptor beta chains from one sample, sequenced in a study of blood T cell repertoires in COVID-19. This table comes from immunoSEQ multiplex PCR, and its TCRdb copy is limited to in-frame clones, with some not included. The sample lists 430,000 or so clones; around nine tenths were seen once. Sequencing used peripheral blood. The receptors come from a man younger than 35 with COVID-19, enrolled during active disease. Each CDR3 is given with its conserved first and last residue.

TRBJ2-3 | TRBV5-6 | CASSLTMTTDTQYF
TRBJ2-1 | TRBV6-4 | CASSLDWASYNEQFF
TRBJ1-3 | TRBV5-4 | CASSTGTGEGPGNTIYF
TRBJ2-7 | TRBV9 | CASSVAPIRGGPYEQYF
TRBJ2-2 | TRBV18 | CASSQRQNTGELFF
TRBJ1-2 | TRBV5-1 | CASSSDRGYGYTF
TRBJ1-2 | TRBV4-1 | CASSTLTGNYGYTF
TRBJ1-2 | TRBV19 | CASSTTGANYGYTF
TRBJ2-2 | TRBV6-6 | CASSLLAYTGELFF
TRBJ1-5 | TRBV10-3 | CAISAYSNQPQHF
TRBJ2-7 | TRBV7-9 | CASSIVLAVGSYEQYF
TRBJ2-5 | TRBV6-5 | CASKILTSGGNPLYF
TRBJ2-1 | TRBV7-2 | CASSLDLAGNEQFF
TRBJ1-1 | TRBV29-1 | CSASDSNTEAFF
TRBJ2-1 | TRBV30 | CAWSSGQGKNEQFF
TRBJ2-2 | TRBV6-5 | CASSYETANTGELFF
TRBJ1-1 | TRBV28 | CASSIWTGGRTEAFF
TRBJ1-5 | TRBV13 | CASSEGGMPQHF
TRBJ2-5 | TRBV2 | CASSVGETQYF
TRBJ2-5 | TRBV11-2 | CASSLDTGTSGGPDF
TRBJ1-2 | TRBV5-1 | CASQPGQGFEGYTF
TRBJ1-2 | TRBV19 | CASETGQSYGYTF
TRBJ2-5 | TRBV24-1 | CATSDFRGGKTQYF
TRBJ2-1 | TRBV6-2/TRBV6-3 | CASSPSRGGVNEQFF
TRBJ2-3 | TRBV5-1 | CASSGQGSDTQYF
TRBJ2-6 | TRBV29-1 | CSAGGGSGANVLTF
TRBJ1-2 | TRBV12-3/TRBV12-4 | CASSLTGYGYTF
TRBJ1-2 | TRBV10-2 | CASSELAGTAPTYTF
TRBJ2-7 | TRBV24-1 | CATSEASGGPREQYF
TRBJ2-1 | TRBV10-3 | CAISESRGLVSYNEQFF
TRBJ1-2 | TRBV19 | CASSNGYYGYTF
TRBJ1-2 | TRBV5-5 | CASSTTDNSYGYTF
TRBJ1-5 | TRBV6-5 | CASSSSGRSNQPQHF
TRBJ1-1 | TRBV6-6 | CAIKRGGATEAFF
TRBJ1-2 | TRBV15 | CATSRDPGVRAGYGYTF
TRBJ1-2 | TRBV10-2 | CASSPRAGGYTF
TRBJ2-4 | TRBV12-3/TRBV12-4 | CASSFGRGNIQYF
TRBJ1-1 | TRBV7-2 | CASSPGLGTEAFF